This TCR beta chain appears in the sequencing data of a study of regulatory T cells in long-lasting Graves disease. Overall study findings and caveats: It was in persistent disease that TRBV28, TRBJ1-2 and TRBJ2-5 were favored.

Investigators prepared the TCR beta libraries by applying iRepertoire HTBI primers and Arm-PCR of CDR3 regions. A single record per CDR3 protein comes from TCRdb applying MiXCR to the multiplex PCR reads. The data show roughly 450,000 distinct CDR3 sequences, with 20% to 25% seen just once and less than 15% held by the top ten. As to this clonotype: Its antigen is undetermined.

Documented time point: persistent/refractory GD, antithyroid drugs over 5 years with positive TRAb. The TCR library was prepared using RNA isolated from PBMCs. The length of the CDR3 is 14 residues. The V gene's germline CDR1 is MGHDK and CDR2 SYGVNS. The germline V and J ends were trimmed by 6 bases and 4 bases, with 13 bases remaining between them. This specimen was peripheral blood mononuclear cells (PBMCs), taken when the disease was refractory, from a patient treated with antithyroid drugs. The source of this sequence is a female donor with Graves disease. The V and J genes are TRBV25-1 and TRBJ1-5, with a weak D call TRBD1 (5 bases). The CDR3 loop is CASSPRGINQPQHF. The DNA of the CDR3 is TGTGCCAGCAGCCCGCGGGGGATAAATCAGCCCCAGCATTTT.